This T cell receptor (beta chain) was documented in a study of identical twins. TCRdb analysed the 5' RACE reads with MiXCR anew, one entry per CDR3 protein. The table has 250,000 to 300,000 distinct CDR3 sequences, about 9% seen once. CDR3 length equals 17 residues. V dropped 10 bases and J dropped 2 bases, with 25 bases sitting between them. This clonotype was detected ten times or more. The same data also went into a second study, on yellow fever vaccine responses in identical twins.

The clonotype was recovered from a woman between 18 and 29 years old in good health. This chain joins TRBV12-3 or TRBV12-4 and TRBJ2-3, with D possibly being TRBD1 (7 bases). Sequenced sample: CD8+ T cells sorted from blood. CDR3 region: CATNDYQGGPSTDTQYF. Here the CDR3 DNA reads TGTGCCACCAATGACTACCAGGGGGGCCCTTCCACAGATACGCAGTATTTT.